Below are 15 T cell receptor beta chains sequenced from a single sample in a study of blood T cell repertoires in COVID-19 (dated by TCRdb to about 2020). Library generation was performed with the immunoSEQ multiplex PCR assay. In TCRdb, the immuneACCESS table is reduced to in-frame sequences with V and J assigned. These tables do not hold every clone; where another copy was compared, an unresolved V gene accounts for under half, and the others remain unexplained. This sample holds fewer than 350,000 clones; approximately 86% were observed only once. The top ten clonotypes cover over 8% of the sample. The sequenced sample consisted of peripheral blood. The receptors derive from a man aged 35 to 55 with active or convalescent COVID-19.

The V gene is TRBV16, the J gene TRBJ1-1; 7 bases are a match to TRBD1. The CDR3 is 14 residues long. Germline loops: CDR1 KGHSY, CDR2 FQNENV. Trimming removed 2 bases from V and 5 bases from J; junction bases left unmatched: 5. The CDR3 protein is CASSQMTGRTEAFF. In nucleotides, the CDR3 is TGTGCCAGCAGCCAAATGACAGGGCGGACTGAAGCTTTCTTT. Based on the CDR3 plus reference TRBV16 and TRBJ1-1, the full variable domain is GEEVAQTPKHLVRGEGQKAKLYCAPIKGHSYVFWYQQVLKNEFKFLISFQNENVFDETGMPKERFSAKCLPNSPCSLEIQATKLEDSAVYFCASSQMTGRTEAFFGQGTRLTVV.

This chain connects TRBV27 to TRBJ2-2; 7 bases fit TRBD1. This CDR3 is 15 amino acids long. J lost 0 bases, V lost 7 bases, and 5 bases had no gene match. Germline CDR1 and CDR2: MNHEY and SMNVEV (reference sequence). CDR3: CASTKQGTNTGELFF. The CDR3 DNA reads as TGTGCCAGCACCAAACAGGGGACGAACACCGGGGAGCTGTTTTTT.

The J gene is TRBJ2-5, the V gene TRBV12-2; the table's D gene call, TRBD1, was not cross checked with the DNA. TRBV12-2 is a pseudogene locus. The CDR3 spans 12 residues. DNA for the CDR3: TGTGCAAGTCGCTTAAAGGACAGTTCCCAGTACTTC. Amino acid sequence: CASRLKDSSQYF.

The chain has TRBV7-9 and TRBJ2-7, with 7 bases fitting TRBD2. Germline loops: CDR1 SEHNR, CDR2 FQNEAQ (reference sequence). This CDR3 comprises 16 residues. After removal of 5 bases from V and 0 bases from J, the junction contained 10 bases not matched to a gene. Here the CDR3 DNA reads TGTGCCAGCAGCCCCGGAGAGACTAGCACCTCCTACGAGCAGTACTTC. Translation gives CASSPGETSTSYEQYF.

DNA for the CDR3: TGTGCCAGCAGCCCCACGGGACAGCTGGGGTACGAGCAGTACTTC. Protein sequence: CASSPTGQLGYEQYF. The rearrangement links TRBV27 to TRBJ2-7, with TRBD1 identical over 7 bases. V shed 6 bases, J shed 4 bases, and the junction held 12 bases outside the gene matches. The CDR3 has 15 amino acids. CDR1 and CDR2 from the germline V gene are MNHEY and SMNVEV (reference sequence).

The chain carries TRBV5-1 and TRBJ2-1; TRBD2 is a possible D gene (7 bases). CDR1 SGHRS and CDR2 YFSETQ come from the germline V gene. The CDR3 is 17 residues long. V gave up 3 bases and J gave up 4 bases, with 20 bases separating them. CDR3 region: CASSSRTGGPQYNEQFF. The CDR3 bases are TGCGCCAGCAGCTCCCGGACCGGGGGGCCCCAATACAATGAGCAGTTCTTC.

Details on this clone: Within the sample, other DNA sequences also encode this same CDR3. This chain links TRBV6-5 with TRBJ2-7; D perhaps matches TRBD2 (5 bases). The CDR3 has 12 residues. Trimming took off 5 bases at V and 1 base at J, with 6 bases between the two ends. From germline, CDR1 is MNHEY and CDR2 SVGAGI. Here the CDR3 DNA reads TGTGCCAGCAGTCCGGGATCCTACGAGCAGTACTTC. This codes for CASSPGSYEQYF.

This chain joins TRBV5-6 and TRBJ1-5; TRBD1 agrees at 7 bases. Germline trimming cut 3 bases from V and 6 bases from J; bases unmatched to any gene: 3. Looked up from germline, CDR1 is SGHDT and CDR2 is YYEEEE. The CDR3 is made up of 13 amino acids. CDR3 coding DNA: TGTGCCAGCAGCTACGGGACAGTTCAGCCCCAGCATTTT. Translating it yields CASSYGTVQPQHF.

The chain employs TRBV28 and TRBJ1-1; 7 bases are shared with TRBD1. The CDR3 extends over 16 amino acids. V was clipped by 1 base and J by 6 bases; unmatched bases: 11. Germline CDR1 MDHEN, CDR2 SYDVKM. The CDR3 here is CASSLSRQGRFPEAFF. The CDR3 region has the DNA TGTGCCAGCAGTTTATCCAGACAGGGAAGGTTCCCTGAAGCTTTCTTT.

V and J are TRBV11-3 and TRBJ1-1, with D unresolved. Germline assignment: CDR1 SGHNT and CDR2 YENEEA. The CDR3 loop spans 13 amino acids. Trimming removed 5 bases at V and 4 bases at J, with 11 bases between. CDR3 sequence: CASSQRVGTEAFF. In nucleotides, the CDR3 is TGTGCCAGCAGCCAGCGGGTAGGCACTGAAGCTTTCTTT.

The gene calls are TRBV7-9 and TRBJ2-5; 10 bases agree with TRBD2. In germline, CDR1 is SEHNR, CDR2 FQNEAQ (reference sequence). The CDR3 length is 16 residues. V lost 1 base to trimming and J lost 5 bases; unmatched junction nucleotides: 7. The CDR3 DNA sequence: TGTGCCAGCAGCTTAGTCCTAGCGGGAGTTGGGGAGACCCAGTACTTC. This codes for CASSLVLAGVGETQYF.

V usage is TRBV6-5 and J usage is TRBJ2-1; TRBD2 agrees at 7 bases. The CDR3 is 15 amino acids. CDR1 is MNHEY, CDR2 SVGAGI, per germline. The V gene end was trimmed by 2 bases and the J gene end by 9 bases; junction bases not matched to a gene: 10. The CDR3 region has the DNA TGTGCCAGCAGTTACCAGGCGGGAGTCGAGACTGAGCAGTTCTTC. Translation gives CASSYQAGVETEQFF.

The J gene is TRBJ2-7, the V gene TRBV24-1; TRBD1 aligns across 8 bases. With 2 bases clipped from V and 5 bases from J, the junction kept 1 base outside the gene matches. CDR1 and CDR2 from the germline V gene are KGHDR and SFDVKD. The CDR3 is 13 residues long. The CDR3 DNA reads as TGTGCCACCAGTGATTCGGACAGGGACGAGCAGTACTTC. Encoded protein: CATSDSDRDEQYF.

For the CDR3, the DNA is TGTGCCACCAGTGATCCTCAGGGGGCGGCTGAAACAGATACGCAGTATTTT. This translates into CATSDPQGAAETDTQYF. The V and J genes are TRBV24-1 and TRBJ2-3; 8 bases are a match to TRBD1. V shed 3 bases and J 3 bases; nucleotides not matched to a gene: 10. Germline values: CDR1 KGHDR, CDR2 SFDVKD. CDR3 length: 17 residues.

The J gene is TRBJ1-5, the V gene TRBV5-6; D not resolved. Trimming left V 1 base short and J 2 bases short, with 7 bases between. Germline loops: CDR1 SGHDT, CDR2 YYEEEE. The CDR3 runs to 14 residues. CDR3 amino acids: CASSLKTGNQPQHF. CDR3 nucleotide sequence: TGTGCCAGCAGCTTGAAAACAGGCAATCAGCCCCAGCATTTT.